The present entry profiles one TCR beta chain with its context. This entry comes from a study of shared T cell receptors in the human thymus. Profiled with immunoSEQ multiplex PCR; TCRdb holds only in-frame clones, not every one. The table has some 400,000 clones, 95% seen once. In germline, CDR1 is SGHDN, CDR2 FVKESK. V lost 0 bases to trimming and J lost 3 bases, with 16 bases between them. This CDR3 comprises 17 residues. V and J are TRBV14 and TRBJ2-3; a weak D match, TRBD1 (6 bases). The origin of this receptor is a human donor. The sequencing input was thymocytes. The CDR3 DNA sequence: TGTGCCAGCAGCCAAGATAGGTTGGGGGCTATTACAGATACGCAGTATTTT. Translated, it gives CASSQDRLGAITDTQYF.